The sequence of this TCR beta chain was determined in a study of human T cells and chemical hapten exposure. Overall study context: It was small differences in pooled library volume that mainly caused per-sample TCR yields to vary. General observations from the study: TCRs at a frequency above 1 in 1000 stayed unchanged with DPC sensitization.

Time point described: healthy volunteer bleed at 6 weeks. Total RNA extraction was carried out from unfractionated whole blood. The germline gives CDR1 MNHNS, CDR2 SASEGT. With 3 bases removed from V and 8 bases from J, the gap between germline ends came to 16 bases. This CDR3 region has 14 residues. Comments on this clonotype: The antigen remains unidentified.

Original handling: Sample TCR counts, which ranged from about 20,000 to 690,600, had a median of 95,638. TCRdb reprocessed the RACE reads with MiXCR, giving one entry per CDR3 protein. TCRdb assigned the V and J calls; the authors' analysis was not used. The sample contains some 65,000 distinct CDR3 sequences, 5.5% to 7.5% of which appear only once. This sequence joins TRBV6-1 and TRBJ1-1; possible D gene TRBD1, 5 bases. Sequencing used whole blood. The origin of this receptor is a female donor in good health. Some clones in this sample may be carry-over from other donors' samples. CDR3 sequence reads: CASSDSPGRAEAFF. The CDR3 DNA follows: TGTGCCAGCAGTGATTCTCCGGGCAGGGCCGAAGCTTTCTTT.